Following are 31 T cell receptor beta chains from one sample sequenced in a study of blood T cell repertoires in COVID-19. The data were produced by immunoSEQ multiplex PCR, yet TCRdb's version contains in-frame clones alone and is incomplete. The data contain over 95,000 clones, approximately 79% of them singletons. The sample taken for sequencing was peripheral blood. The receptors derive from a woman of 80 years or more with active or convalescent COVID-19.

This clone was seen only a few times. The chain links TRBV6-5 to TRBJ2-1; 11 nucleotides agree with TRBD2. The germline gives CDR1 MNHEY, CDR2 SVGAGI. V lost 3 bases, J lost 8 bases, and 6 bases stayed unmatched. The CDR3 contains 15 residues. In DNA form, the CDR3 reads TGTGCCAGCAGTTATAGCGGGAGGGCCTTGGATGAGCAGTTCTTC. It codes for CASSYSGRALDEQFF.

This CDR3 reads CASSPRTSGQTDTQYF. The CDR3 bases are TGTGCCAGTAGTCCGCGGACTAGTGGACAAACAGATACGCAGTATTTT. V usage is TRBV19 and J usage is TRBJ2-3; 7 positions match TRBD2. The CDR3 totals 16 residues. V gave up 5 bases and J gave up 3 bases; unmatched junction bases: 11. Germline values: CDR1 LNHDA, CDR2 SQIVND (reference sequence). Filled out from reference TRBV19 and TRBJ2-3, the complete variable domain reads DGGITQSPKYLFRKEGQNVTLSCEQNLNHDAMYWYRQDPGQGLRLIYYSQIVNDFQKGDIAEGYSVSREKKESFPLTVTSAQKNPTAFYLCASSPRTSGQTDTQYFGPGTRLTVL.

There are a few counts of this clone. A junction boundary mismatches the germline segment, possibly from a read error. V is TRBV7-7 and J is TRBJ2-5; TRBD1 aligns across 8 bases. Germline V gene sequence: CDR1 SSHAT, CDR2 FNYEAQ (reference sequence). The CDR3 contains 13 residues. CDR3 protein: CASSSDRGETQYF. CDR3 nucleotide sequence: TGTGCTAGCAGCTCAGACAGGGGAGAGACCCAGTACTTC.

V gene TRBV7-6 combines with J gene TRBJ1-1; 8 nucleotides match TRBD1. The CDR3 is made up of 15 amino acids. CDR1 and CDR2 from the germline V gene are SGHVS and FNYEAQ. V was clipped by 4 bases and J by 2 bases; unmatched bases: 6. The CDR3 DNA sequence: TGTGCCAGCAGCTCATCAGGGGGCGCCAACACTGAAGCTTTCTTT. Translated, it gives CASSSSGGANTEAFF.

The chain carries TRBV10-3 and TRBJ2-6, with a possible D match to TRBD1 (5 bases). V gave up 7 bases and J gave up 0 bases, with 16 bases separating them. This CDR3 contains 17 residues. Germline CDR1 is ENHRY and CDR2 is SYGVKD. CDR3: CAINTGAPTSGANVLTF. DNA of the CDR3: TGTGCCATCAACACAGGTGCCCCTACCTCTGGGGCCAACGTCCTGACTTTC.

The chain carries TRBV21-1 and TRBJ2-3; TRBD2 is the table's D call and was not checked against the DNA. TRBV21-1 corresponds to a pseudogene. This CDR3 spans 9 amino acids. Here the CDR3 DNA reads TGTGCCCCCCTAGATACGCAGTATTTT. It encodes CAPLDTQYF.

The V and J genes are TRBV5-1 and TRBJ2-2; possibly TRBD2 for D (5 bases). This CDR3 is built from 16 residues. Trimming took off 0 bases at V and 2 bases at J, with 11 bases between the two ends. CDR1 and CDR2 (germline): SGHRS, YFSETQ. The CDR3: CASSLAGGYNTGELFF. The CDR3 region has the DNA TGCGCCAGCAGCTTGGCTGGCGGGTACAACACCGGGGAGCTGTTTTTT.

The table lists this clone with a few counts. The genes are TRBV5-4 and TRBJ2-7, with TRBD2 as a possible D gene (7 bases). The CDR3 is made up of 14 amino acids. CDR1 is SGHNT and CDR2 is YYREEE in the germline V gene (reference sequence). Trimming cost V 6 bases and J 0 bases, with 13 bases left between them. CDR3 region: CASKSGGGSYEQYF. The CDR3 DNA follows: TGTGCCAGCAAGTCGGGGGGCGGCTCCTACGAGCAGTACTTC.

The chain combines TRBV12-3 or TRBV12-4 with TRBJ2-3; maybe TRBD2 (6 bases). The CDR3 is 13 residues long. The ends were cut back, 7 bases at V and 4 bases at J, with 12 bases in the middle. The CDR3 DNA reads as TGTGCCAGCAATCGGGGGTCCCCAGATACGCAGTATTTT. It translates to CASNRGSPDTQYF.

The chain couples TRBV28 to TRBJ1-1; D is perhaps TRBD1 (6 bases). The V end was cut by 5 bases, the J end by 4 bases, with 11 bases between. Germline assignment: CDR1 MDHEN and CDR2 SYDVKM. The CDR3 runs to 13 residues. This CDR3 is CASSKGDVTEAFF. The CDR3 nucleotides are TGTGCCAGCAGTAAGGGGGATGTCACTGAAGCTTTCTTT. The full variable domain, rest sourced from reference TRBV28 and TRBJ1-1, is DVKVTQSSRYLVKRTGEKVFLECVQDMDHENMFWYRQDPGLGLRLIYFSYDVKMKEKGDIPEGYSVSREKKERFSLILESASTNQTSMYLCASSKGDVTEAFFGQGTRLTVV.

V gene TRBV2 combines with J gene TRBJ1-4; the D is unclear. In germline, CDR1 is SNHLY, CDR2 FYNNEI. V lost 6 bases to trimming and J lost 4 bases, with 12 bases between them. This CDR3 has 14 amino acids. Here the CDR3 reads CASRAIGRNEKLFF. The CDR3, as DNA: TGTGCCAGCAGGGCAATTGGCCGTAATGAAAAACTGTTTTTT. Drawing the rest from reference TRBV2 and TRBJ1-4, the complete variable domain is EPEVTQTPSHQVTQMGQEVILRCVPISNHLYFYWYRQILGQKVEFLVSFYNNEISEKSEIFDDQFSVERPDGSNFTLKIRSTKLEDSAMYFCASRAIGRNEKLFFGSGTQLSVL.

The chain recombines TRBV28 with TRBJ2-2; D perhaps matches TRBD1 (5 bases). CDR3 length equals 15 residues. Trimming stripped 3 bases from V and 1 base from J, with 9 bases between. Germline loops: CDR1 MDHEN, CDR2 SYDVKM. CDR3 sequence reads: CASSFWQGNTGELFF. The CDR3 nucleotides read TGTGCCAGCAGTTTCTGGCAGGGGAACACCGGGGAGCTGTTTTTT.

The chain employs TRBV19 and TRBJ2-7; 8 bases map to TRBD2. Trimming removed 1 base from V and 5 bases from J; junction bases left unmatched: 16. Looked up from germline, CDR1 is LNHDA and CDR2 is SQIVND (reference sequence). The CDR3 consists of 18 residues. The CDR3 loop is CASSIAPLTSDRANEQYF. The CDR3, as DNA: TGTGCCAGTAGTATAGCCCCCTTGACTAGCGACCGCGCCAACGAGCAGTACTTC.

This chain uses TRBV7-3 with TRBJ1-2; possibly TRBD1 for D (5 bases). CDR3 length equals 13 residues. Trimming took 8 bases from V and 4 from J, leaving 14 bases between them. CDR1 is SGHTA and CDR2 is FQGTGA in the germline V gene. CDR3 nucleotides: TGTGCCAGCTCCTTGGGGCCACTCTATGGCTACACCTTC. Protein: CASSLGPLYGYTF.

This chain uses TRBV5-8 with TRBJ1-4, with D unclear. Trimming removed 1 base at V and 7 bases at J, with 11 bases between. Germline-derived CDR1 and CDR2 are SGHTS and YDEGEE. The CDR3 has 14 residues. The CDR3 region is CASSLIRGSEKLFF. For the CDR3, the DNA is TGTGCCAGCAGCTTGATCCGGGGAAGTGAAAAACTGTTTTTT.

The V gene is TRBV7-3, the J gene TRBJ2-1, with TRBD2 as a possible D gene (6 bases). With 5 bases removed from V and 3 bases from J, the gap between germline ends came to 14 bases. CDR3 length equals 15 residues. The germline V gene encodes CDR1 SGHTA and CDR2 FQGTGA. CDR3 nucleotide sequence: TGTGCCAGCAGCCTAGACGGCGGGGTCTACAATGAGCAGTTCTTC. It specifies CASSLDGGVYNEQFF.

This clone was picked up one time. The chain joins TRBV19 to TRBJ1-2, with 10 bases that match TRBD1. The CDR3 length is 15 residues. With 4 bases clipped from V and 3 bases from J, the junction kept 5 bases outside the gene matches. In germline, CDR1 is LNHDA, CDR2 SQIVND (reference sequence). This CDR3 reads CASSRTGGGDYGYTF. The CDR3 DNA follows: TGTGCCAGTAGTAGGACAGGGGGAGGCGACTATGGCTACACCTTC.

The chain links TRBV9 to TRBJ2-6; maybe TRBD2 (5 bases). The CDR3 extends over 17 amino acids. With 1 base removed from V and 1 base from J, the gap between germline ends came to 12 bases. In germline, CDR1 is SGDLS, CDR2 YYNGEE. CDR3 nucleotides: TGTGCCAGCAGCGTAAGAGGCCGAGGGTCTGGGGCCAACGTCCTGACTTTC. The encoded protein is CASSVRGRGSGANVLTF.

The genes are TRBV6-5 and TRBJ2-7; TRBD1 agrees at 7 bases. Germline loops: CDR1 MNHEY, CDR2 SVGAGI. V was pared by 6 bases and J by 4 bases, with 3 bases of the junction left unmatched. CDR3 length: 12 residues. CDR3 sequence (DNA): TGTGCCAGCAGACAGGGGACGTACGAGCAGTACTTC. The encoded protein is CASRQGTYEQYF.

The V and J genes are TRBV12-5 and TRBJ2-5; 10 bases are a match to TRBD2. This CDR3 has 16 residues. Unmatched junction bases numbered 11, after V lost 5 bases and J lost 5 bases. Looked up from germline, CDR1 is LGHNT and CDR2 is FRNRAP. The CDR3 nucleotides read TGTGCTAGTGGTCCTGGCGCTAGCGGGAGAGTCGAGACCCAGTACTTC. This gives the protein CASGPGASGRVETQYF.

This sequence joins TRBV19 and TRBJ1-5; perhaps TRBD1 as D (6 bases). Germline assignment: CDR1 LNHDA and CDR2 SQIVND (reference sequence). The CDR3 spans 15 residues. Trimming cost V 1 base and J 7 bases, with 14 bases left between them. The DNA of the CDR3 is TGTGCCAGTAGTATAGCGGGGGGCGCGGGACAGCCCCAGCATTTT. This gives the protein CASSIAGGAGQPQHF.

CDR3 amino acids: CASSPQPGLADTQYF. CDR3 in DNA: TGTGCCAGCAGCCCCCAACCGGGACTAGCAGATACGCAGTATTTT. This chain links TRBV7-3 with TRBJ2-3, with 8 bases aligning to TRBD2. CDR1 is SGHTA, CDR2 FQGTGA, per germline. V dropped 5 bases and J dropped 4; count of bases not matched to a gene: 8. The CDR3 runs 15 residues. The variable domain in full, completed from reference TRBV7-3 and TRBJ2-3, reads GAGVSQTPSNKVTEKGKYVELRCDPISGHTALYWYRQSLGQGPEFLIYFQGTGAADDSGLPNDRFFAVRPEGSVSTLKIQRTERGDSAVYLCASSPQPGLADTQYFGPGTRLTVL.

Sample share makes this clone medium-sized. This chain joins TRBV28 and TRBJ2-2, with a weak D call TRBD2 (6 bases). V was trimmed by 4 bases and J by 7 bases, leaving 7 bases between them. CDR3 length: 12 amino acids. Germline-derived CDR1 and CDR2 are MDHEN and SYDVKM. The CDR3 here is CASSWGVGELFF. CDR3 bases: TGTGCCAGCAGTTGGGGGGTCGGGGAGCTGTTTTTT.

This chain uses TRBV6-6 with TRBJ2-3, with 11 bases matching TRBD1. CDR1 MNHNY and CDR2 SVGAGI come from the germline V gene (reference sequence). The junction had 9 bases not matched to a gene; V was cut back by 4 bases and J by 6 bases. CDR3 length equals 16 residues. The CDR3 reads CASSFRDRGSRDTQYF. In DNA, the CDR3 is TGTGCCAGCAGTTTCCGGGACAGGGGGTCGAGGGATACGCAGTATTTT.

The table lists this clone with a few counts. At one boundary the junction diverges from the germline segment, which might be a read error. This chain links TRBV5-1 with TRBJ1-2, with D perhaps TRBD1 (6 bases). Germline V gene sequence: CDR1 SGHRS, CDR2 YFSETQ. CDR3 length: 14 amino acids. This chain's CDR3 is CASRSSGGGGGYTF. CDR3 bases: TGTGCCAGCCGTTCGTCGGGGGGCGGTGGTGGCTACACCTTC.

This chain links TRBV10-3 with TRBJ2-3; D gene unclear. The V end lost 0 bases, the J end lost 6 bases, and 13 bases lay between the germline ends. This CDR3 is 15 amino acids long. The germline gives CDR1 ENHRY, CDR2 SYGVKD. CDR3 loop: CAISESNRPRDTQYF. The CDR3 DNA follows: TGTGCCATCAGTGAGTCTAACAGACCTCGGGATACGCAGTATTTT.

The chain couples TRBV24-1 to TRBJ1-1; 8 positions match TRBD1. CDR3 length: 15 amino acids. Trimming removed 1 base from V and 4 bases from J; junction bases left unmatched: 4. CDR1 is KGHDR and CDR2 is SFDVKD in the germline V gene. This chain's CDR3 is CATSDLTGGGTEAFF. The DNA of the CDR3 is TGTGCCACCAGTGATTTAACAGGGGGAGGCACTGAAGCTTTCTTT.

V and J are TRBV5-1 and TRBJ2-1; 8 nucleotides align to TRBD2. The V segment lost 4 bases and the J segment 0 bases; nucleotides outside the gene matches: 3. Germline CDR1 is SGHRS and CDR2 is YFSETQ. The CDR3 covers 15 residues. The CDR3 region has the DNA TGCGCCAGCAGCATTAGCGGGGCCTCCTACAATGAGCAGTTCTTC. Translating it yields CASSISGASYNEQFF.

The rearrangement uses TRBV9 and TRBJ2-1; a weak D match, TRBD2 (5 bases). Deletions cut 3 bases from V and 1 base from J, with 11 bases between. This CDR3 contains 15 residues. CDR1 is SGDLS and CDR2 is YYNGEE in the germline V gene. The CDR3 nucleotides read TGTGCCAGCAGCGAGGCGGGTAGTTCCTACAATGAGCAGTTCTTC. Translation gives CASSEAGSSYNEQFF.

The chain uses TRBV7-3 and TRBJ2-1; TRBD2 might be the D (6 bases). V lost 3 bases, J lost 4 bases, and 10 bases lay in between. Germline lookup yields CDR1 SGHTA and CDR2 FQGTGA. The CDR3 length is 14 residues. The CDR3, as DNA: TGTGCCAGCAGCTTGGCTAGCGTATACAATGAGCAGTTCTTC. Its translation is CASSLASVYNEQFF. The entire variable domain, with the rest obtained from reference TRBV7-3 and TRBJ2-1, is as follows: GAGVSQTPSNKVTEKGKYVELRCDPISGHTALYWYRQSLGQGPEFLIYFQGTGAADDSGLPNDRFFAVRPEGSVSTLKIQRTERGDSAVYLCASSLASVYNEQFFGPGTRLTVL.

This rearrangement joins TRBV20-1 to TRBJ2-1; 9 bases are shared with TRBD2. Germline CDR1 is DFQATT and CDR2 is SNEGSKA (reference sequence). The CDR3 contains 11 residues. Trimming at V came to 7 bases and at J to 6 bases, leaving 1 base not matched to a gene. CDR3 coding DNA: TGCAGTGGGACTAGCGTCAATGAGCAGTTCTTC. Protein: CSGTSVNEQFF.